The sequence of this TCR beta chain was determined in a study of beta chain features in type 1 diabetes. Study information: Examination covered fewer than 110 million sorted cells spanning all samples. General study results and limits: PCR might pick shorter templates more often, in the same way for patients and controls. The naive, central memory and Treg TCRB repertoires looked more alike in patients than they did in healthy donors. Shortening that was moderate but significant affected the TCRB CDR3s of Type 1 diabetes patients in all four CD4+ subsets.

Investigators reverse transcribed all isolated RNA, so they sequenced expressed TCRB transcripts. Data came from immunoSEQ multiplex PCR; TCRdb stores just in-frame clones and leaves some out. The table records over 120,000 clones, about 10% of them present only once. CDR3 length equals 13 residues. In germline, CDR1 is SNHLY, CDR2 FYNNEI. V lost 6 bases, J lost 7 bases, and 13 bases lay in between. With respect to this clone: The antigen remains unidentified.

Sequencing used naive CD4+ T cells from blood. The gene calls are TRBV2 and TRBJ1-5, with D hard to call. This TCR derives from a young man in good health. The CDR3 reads CASRSEWNQPQHF. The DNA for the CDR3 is TGTGCCAGCAGATCGGAGTGGAACCAGCCCCAGCATTTT. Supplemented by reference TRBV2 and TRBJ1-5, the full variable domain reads EPEVTQTPSHQVTQMGQEVILRCVPISNHLYFYWYRQILGQKVEFLVSFYNNEISEKSEIFDDQFSVERPDGSNFTLKIRSTKLEDSAMYFCASRSEWNQPQHFGDGTRLSIL.